This T cell receptor beta chain was profiled in a study of tumour-infiltrating T cells in Burkitt lymphoma. Measured with immunoSEQ multiplex PCR; TCRdb has only the in-frame clones, and not every one. The table lists 14,000 or so clones, roughly 77% of them singletons. CDR1 is SQVTM and CDR2 is ANQGSEA in the germline V gene. The length of the CDR3 is 17 residues. The ends lost 4 bases at V and 2 bases at J; junction bases unmatched: 11. The table lists this clone with a few counts. The sequence came from a human donor with diffuse large B-cell lymphoma. The V call is TRBV29-1, the J call TRBJ2-6; the match to TRBD1 covers 7 bases. The sequencing input was tumor tissue. The CDR3 sequence: CSVVGTEGVAGANVLTF. CDR3 in DNA: TGCAGCGTTGTGGGGACAGAAGGGGTCGCTGGGGCCAACGTCCTGACTTTC. Combining the CDR3 with reference TRBV29-1 and TRBJ2-6 gives the whole variable domain SAVISQKPSRDICQRGTSLTIQCQVDSQVTMMFWYRQQPGQSLTLIATANQGSEATYESGFVIDKFPISRPNLTFSTLTVSNMSPEDSSIYLCSVVGTEGVAGANVLTFGAGSRLTVL.